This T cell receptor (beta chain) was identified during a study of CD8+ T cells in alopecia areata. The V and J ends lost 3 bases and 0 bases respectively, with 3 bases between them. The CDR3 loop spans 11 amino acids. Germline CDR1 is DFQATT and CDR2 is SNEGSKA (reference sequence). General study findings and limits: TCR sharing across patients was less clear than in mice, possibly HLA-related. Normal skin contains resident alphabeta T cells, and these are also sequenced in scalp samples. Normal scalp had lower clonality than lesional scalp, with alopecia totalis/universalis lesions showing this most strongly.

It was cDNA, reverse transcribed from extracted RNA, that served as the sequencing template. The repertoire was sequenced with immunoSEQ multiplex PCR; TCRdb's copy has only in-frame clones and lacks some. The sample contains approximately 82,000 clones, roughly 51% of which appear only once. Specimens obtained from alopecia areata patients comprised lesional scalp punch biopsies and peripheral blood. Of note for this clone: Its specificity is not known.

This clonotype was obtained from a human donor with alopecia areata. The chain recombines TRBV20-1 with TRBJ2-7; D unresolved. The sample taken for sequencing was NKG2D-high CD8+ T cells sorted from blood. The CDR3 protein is CSARISYEQYF. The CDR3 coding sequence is TGCAGTGCTAGGATCTCCTACGAGCAGTACTTC.